This T cell receptor (beta chain) was profiled in a study of shared clonotypes between healthy human individuals. Findings and limits, study-wide: Deeper or shallower sequencing was expected to change how clonotypes are shared among donors. The study generally estimated greater richness for naive than memory subsets.

A split of CD4+ cells into CD45RA+ naive and CD45RA-negative memory subsets was performed. Remarks on this clone: Antigen unknown. The junction and the germline gene differ at one end; a read error may be behind it.

Germline assignment: CDR1 SEHNR and CDR2 FQNEAQ (reference sequence). This CDR3 region has 14 residues. The repertoire was sequenced with immunoSEQ multiplex PCR; TCRdb's copy has only in-frame clones and lacks some. Of fewer than 850,000 clones in the sample, about two thirds were seen once. Material: memory CD4+ T cells sorted from blood. Specified subset: CD45RA-negative fraction. The source of this sequence is a young woman in good health. The V gene is TRBV7-9, the J gene TRBJ2-7, with 10 bases aligning to TRBD2. CDR3 bases: TGTGCCAGCAGCGTAGCGGGAGGTTTGTACGAGCAGTACTTC. This encodes CASSVAGGLYEQYF.